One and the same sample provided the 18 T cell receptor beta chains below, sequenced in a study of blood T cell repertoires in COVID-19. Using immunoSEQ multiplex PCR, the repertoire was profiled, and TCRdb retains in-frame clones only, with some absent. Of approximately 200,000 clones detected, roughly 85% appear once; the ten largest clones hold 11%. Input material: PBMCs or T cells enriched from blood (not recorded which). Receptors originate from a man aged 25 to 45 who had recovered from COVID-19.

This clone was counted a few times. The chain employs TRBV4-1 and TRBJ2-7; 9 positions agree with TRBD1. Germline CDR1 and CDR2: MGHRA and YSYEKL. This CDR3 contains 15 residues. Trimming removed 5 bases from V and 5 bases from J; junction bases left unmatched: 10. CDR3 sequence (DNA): TGCGCCAGCAGCAAAACCGGGACAGGGCTCGACGAGCAGTACTTC. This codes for CASSKTGTGLDEQYF.

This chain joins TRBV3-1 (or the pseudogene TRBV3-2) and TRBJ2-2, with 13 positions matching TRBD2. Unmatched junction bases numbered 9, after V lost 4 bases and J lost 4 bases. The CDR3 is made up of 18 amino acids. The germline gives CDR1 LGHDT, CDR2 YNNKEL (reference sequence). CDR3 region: CASSPTGGLAGPTGELFF. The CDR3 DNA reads TGTGCCAGCAGCCCAACTGGGGGACTAGCGGGGCCCACCGGGGAGCTGTTTTTT.

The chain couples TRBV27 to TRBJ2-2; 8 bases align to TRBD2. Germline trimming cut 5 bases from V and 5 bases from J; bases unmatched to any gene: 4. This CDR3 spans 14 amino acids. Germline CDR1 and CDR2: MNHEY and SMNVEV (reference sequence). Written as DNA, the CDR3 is TGTGCCAGCAGTCCAGGCGGGGGGACCGGGGAGCTGTTTTTT. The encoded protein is CASSPGGGTGELFF.

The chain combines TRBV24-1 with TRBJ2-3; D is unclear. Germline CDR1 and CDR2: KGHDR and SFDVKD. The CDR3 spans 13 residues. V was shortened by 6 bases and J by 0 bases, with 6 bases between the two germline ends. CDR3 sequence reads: CATSSRSTDTQYF. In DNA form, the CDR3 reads TGTGCCACCAGTTCCCGGAGCACAGATACGCAGTATTTT.

The chain's CDR3 is CATRGTSGNTGELFF. The CDR3 region has the DNA TGTGCCACCAGGGGGACTAGCGGAAACACCGGGGAGCTGTTTTTT. This sequence joins TRBV24-1 and TRBJ2-2, with 11 bases identical to TRBD2. This CDR3 comprises 15 residues. The germline V gene has CDR1 KGHDR and CDR2 SFDVKD. Germline trimming cut 7 bases from V and 2 bases from J; bases unmatched to any gene: 2.

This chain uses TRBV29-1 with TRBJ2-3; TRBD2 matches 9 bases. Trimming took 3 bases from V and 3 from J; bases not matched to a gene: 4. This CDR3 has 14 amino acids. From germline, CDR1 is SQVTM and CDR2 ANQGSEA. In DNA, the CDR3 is TGCAGCGTTGAGCGGGGGGGCCGAACAGATACGCAGTATTTT. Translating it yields CSVERGGRTDTQYF.

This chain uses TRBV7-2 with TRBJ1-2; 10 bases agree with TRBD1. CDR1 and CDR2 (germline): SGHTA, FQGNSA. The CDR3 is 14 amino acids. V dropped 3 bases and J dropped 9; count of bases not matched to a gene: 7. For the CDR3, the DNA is TGTGCCAGCAGCTTTGGACAGGGGGGAGGAAGCTACACCTTC. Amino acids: CASSFGQGGGSYTF. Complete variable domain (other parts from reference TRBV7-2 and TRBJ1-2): GAGVSQSPSNKVTEKGKDVELRCDPISGHTALYWYRQSLGQGLEFLIYFQGNSAPDKSGLPSDRFSAERTGGSVSTLTIQRTQQEDSAVYLCASSFGQGGGSYTFGSGTRLTVV.

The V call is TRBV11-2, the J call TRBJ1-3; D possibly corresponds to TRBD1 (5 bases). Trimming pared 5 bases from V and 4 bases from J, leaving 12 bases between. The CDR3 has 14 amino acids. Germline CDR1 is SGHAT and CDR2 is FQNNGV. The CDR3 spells CASSQAGSGNTIYF. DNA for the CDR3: TGTGCCAGCAGCCAAGCAGGGTCGGGAAACACCATATATTTT.

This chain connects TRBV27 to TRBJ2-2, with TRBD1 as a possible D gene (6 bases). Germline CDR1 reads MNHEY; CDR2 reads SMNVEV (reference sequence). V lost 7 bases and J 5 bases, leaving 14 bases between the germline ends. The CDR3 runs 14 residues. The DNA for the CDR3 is TGTGCCAGCACCCACTTGGGACAAACCGGGGAGCTGTTTTTT. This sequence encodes CASTHLGQTGELFF.

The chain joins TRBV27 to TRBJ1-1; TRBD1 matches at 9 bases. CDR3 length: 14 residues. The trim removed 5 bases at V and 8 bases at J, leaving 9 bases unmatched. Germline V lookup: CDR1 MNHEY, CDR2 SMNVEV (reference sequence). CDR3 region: CASSRPGTGTEAFF. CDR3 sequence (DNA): TGTGCCAGCAGTCGTCCCGGGACAGGGACCGAAGCTTTCTTT.

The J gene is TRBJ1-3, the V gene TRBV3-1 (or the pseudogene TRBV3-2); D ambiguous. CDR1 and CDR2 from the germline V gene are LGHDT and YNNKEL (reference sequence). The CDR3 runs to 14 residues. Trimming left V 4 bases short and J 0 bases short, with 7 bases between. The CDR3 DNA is TGTGCCAGCAGCCCCCGAGACTCTGGAAACACCATATATTTT. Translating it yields CASSPRDSGNTIYF.

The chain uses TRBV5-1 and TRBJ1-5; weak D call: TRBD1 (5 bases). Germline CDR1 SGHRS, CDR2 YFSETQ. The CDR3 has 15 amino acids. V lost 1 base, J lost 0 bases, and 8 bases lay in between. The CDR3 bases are TGCGCCAGCAGCTTGATGGGGGGTAGCAATCAGCCCCAGCATTTT. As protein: CASSLMGGSNQPQHF.

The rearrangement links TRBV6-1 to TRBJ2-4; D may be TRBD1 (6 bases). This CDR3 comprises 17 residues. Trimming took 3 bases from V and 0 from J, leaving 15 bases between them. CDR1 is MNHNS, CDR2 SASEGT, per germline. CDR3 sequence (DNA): TGTGCCAGCAGTGATCTTAGGGGGATGCTAGCCAAAAACATTCAGTACTTC. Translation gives CASSDLRGMLAKNIQYF.

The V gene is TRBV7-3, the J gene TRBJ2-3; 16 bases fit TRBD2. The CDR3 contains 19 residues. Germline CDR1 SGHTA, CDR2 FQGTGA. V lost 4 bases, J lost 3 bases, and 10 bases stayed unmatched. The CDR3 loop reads CASSSHPGLAGGPTDTQYF. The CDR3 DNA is TGTGCCAGCAGCTCCCATCCGGGACTAGCGGGGGGGCCTACAGATACGCAGTATTTT.

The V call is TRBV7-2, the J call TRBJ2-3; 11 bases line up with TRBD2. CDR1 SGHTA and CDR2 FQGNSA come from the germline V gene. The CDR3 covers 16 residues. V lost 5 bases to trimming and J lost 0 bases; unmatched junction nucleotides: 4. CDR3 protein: CASSLGLAGSTDTQYF. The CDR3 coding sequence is TGTGCCAGCAGCCTCGGACTAGCGGGCAGCACAGATACGCAGTATTTT.

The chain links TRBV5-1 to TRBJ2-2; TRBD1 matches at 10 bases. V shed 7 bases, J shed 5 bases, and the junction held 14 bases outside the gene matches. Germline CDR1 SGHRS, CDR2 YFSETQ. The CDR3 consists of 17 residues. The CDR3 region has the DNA TGCGCCAGCTCTAGAAGACCGGGACAGGGGAATACCGGGGAGCTGTTTTTT. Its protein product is CASSRRPGQGNTGELFF.

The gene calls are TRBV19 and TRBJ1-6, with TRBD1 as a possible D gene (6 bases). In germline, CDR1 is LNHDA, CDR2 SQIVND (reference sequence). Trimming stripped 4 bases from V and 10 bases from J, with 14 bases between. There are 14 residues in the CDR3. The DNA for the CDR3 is TGTGCCAGTAGTAAGGCTGCAGGGGTATCACCCCTCCACTTT. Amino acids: CASSKAAGVSPLHF.

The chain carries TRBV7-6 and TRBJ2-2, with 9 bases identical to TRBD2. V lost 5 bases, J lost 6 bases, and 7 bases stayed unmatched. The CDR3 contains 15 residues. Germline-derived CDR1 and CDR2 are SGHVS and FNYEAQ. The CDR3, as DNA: TGTGCCAGCAGCCCCCCGGGACTAGCTGCCGGGGAGCTGTTTTTT. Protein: CASSPPGLAAGELFF.